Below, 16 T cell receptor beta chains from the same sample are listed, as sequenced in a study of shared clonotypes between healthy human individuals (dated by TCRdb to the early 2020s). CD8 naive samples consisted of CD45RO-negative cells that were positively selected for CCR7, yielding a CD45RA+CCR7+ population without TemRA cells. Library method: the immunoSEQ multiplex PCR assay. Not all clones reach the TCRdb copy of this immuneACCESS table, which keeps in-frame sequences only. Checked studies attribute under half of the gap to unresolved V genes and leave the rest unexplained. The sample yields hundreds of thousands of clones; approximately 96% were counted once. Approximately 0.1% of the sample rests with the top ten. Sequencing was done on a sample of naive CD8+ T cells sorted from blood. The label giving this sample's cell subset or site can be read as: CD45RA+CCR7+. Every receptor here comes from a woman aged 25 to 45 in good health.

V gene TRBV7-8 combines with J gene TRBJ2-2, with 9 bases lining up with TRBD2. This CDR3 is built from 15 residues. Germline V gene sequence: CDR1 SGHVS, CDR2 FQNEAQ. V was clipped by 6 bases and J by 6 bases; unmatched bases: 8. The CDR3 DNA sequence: TGTGCCAGCAGTATGCGGGGGGGGCCCGCCGGGGAGCTGTTTTTT. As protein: CASSMRGGPAGELFF.

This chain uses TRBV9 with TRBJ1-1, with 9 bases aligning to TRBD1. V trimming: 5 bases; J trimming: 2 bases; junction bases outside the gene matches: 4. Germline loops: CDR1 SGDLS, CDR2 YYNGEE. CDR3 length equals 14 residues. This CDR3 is CASRKTGGNTEAFF. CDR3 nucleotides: TGTGCCAGCAGGAAGACAGGGGGAAACACTGAAGCTTTCTTT.

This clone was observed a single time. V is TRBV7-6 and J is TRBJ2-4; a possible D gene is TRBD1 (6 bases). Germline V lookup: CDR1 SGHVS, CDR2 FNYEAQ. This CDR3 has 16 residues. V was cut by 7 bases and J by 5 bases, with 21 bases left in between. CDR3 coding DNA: TGTGCCAGCAACTTCAGTGAAGGGACAAGACAAAACATTCAGTACTTC. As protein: CASNFSEGTRQNIQYF. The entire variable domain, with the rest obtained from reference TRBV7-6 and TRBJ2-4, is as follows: GAGVSQSPRYKVTKRGQDVALRCDPISGHVSLYWYRQALGQGPEFLTYFNYEAQQDKSGLPNDRFSAERPEGSISTLTIQRTEQRDSAMYRCASNFSEGTRQNIQYFGAGTRLSVL.

The CDR3 sequence is CASSHKGRGGEKLFF. The CDR3, as DNA: TGTGCCAGCAGCCACAAGGGGAGAGGCGGTGAAAAACTGTTTTTT. The rearrangement joins TRBV7-8 to TRBJ1-4, with D possibly matching TRBD1 (5 bases). CDR3 size: 15 residues. Deletions cut 5 bases from V and 7 bases from J, with 17 bases between. CDR1 SGHVS and CDR2 FQNEAQ come from the germline V gene.

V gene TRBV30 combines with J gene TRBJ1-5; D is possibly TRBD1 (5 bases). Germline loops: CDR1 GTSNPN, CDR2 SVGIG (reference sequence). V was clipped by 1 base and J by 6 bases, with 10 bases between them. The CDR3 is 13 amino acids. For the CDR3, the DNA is TGTGCCTGGAGTGCGGGGGAAACTCAGCCCCAGCATTTT. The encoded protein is CAWSAGETQPQHF.

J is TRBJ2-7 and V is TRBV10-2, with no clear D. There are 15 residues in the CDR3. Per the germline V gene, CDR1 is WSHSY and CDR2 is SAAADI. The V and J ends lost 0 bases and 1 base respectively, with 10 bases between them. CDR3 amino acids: CASSESFLRSYEQYF. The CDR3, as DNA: TGCGCCAGCAGTGAGTCGTTCCTTCGGTCCTACGAGCAGTACTTC.

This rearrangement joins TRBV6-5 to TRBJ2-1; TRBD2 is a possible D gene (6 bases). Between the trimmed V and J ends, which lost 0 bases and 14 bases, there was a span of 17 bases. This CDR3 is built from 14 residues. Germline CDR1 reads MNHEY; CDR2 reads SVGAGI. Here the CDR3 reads CASSYSGRAPGEFF. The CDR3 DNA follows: TGTGCCAGCAGTTACTCGGGTAGGGCGCCGGGGGAGTTCTTC.

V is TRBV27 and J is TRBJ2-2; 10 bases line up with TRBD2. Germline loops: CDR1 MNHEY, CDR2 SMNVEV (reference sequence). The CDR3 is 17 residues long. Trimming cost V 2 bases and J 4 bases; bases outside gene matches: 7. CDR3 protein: CASSLPSGRAGTGELFF. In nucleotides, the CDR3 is TGTGCCAGCAGTTTACCCAGCGGGAGGGCCGGCACCGGGGAGCTGTTTTTT.

CDR3 loop: CASSSGPGGNTEAFF. CDR3 DNA sequence: TGTGCCAGCAGTTCGGGACCAGGGGGCAACACTGAAGCTTTCTTT. V is TRBV27 and J is TRBJ1-1, with 8 bases fitting TRBD1. Germline V lookup: CDR1 MNHEY, CDR2 SMNVEV (reference sequence). V shed 4 bases, J shed 2 bases, and the junction held 6 bases outside the gene matches. CDR3 size: 15 residues.

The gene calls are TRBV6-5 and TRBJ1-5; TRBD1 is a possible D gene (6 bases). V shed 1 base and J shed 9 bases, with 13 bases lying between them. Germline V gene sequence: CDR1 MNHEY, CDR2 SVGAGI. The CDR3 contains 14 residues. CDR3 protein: CASSYLQGVWPQHF. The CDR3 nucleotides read TGTGCCAGCAGTTACTTACAGGGTGTATGGCCCCAGCATTTT.

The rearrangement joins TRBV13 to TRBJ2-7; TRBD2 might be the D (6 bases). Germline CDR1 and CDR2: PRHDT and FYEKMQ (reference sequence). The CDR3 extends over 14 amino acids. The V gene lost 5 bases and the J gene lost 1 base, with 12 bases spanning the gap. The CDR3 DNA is TGTGCCAGCAGCGTTAGCGGCAAATCCTACGAGCAGTACTTC. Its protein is CASSVSGKSYEQYF.

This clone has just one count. CDR3 bases: TGTGCCAGCAGTGGATCCGGGACACCCTACGAGCAGTACTTC. Translated, it gives CASSGSGTPYEQYF. This rearrangement joins TRBV6-1 to TRBJ2-7, with a possible D match to TRBD1 (6 bases). Trimming took 4 bases from V and 2 from J, leaving 12 bases between them. This CDR3 has 14 amino acids. CDR1 and CDR2 (germline): MNHNS, SASEGT.

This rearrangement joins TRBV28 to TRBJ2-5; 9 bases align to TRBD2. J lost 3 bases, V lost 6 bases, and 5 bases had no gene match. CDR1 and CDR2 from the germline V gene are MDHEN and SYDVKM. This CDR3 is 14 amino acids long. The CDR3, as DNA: TGTGCCAGCAGGGAATCTAGCGGGAAAGAGACCCAGTACTTC. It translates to CASRESSGKETQYF.

CDR3: CASSSDRDNSPLHF. As DNA, the CDR3 is TGTGCCAGCAGTTCCGACAGGGACAATTCACCCCTCCACTTT. The chain recombines TRBV5-4 with TRBJ1-6; the match to TRBD1 covers 7 bases. The CDR3 spans 14 residues. Germline CDR1 and CDR2: SGHNT and YYREEE (reference sequence). V lost 5 bases to trimming and J lost 7 bases; unmatched junction nucleotides: 6.

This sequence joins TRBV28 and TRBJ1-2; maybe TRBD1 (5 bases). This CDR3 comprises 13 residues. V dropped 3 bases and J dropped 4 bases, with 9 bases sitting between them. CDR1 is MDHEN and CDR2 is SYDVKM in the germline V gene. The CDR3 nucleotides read TGTGCCAGCAGTTTGCCAGGGACCTATGGCTACACCTTC. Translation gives CASSLPGTYGYTF.

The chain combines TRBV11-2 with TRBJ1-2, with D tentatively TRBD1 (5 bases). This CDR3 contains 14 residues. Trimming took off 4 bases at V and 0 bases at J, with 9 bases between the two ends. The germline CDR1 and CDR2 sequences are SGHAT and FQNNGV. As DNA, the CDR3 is TGTGCCAGCAGCTGGACGGGGGCTAACTATGGCTACACCTTC. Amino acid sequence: CASSWTGANYGYTF.